The 22 T cell receptor beta chains in this list originate from one sample, sequenced in a study of OX40 agonist ivuxolimab in advanced cancers. Profiled with immunoSEQ multiplex PCR; TCRdb holds only in-frame clones, not every one. Of more than 40,000 clones in the sample, 82% are singletons; the top ten hold about 1.8%. Sequencing was performed on CD4+ or CD8+ T cells sorted from blood, taken in a trial of the OX40 agonist ivuxolimab. The receptor set was obtained from an adult with an advanced solid tumor such as melanoma, head and neck, liver or kidney cancer.

The V call is TRBV6-5, the J call TRBJ1-2; no reliable D call. Trimming stripped 6 bases from V and 0 bases from J, with 11 bases between. Germline CDR1 and CDR2: MNHEY and SVGAGI. The CDR3 has 14 amino acids. The CDR3 loop is CASSDGSANYGYTF. The CDR3 region has the DNA TGTGCCAGCAGCGACGGGTCAGCTAACTATGGCTACACCTTC.

J is TRBJ1-2 and V is TRBV5-4, with no clear D. With 5 bases removed from V and 3 bases from J, the gap between germline ends came to 17 bases. Per germline, CDR1 SGHNT and CDR2 YYREEE (reference sequence). This CDR3 region has 15 residues. The DNA of the CDR3 is TGTGCCAGCAGTCAAACGACGGCGAGCTACTATGGCTACACCTTC. Translated: CASSQTTASYYGYTF.

This clone was counted a single time. Written as DNA, the CDR3 is TGCGCCAGCAGCCTCCGGACAGGGACCGACCTCAAGACTGAAGCTTTCTTT. The encoded protein is CASSLRTGTDLKTEAFF. The gene calls are TRBV5-1 and TRBJ1-1, with TRBD1 matching 8 bases. The CDR3 contains 17 residues. Germline V gene sequence: CDR1 SGHRS, CDR2 YFSETQ. Trimming removed 4 bases from V and 5 bases from J; junction bases left unmatched: 16.

As DNA, the CDR3 is TGTGCCAGCAGCGCCGCTAGGGACCGTTATAATTCACCCCTCCACTTT. Protein product: CASSAARDRYNSPLHF. The chain couples TRBV9 to TRBJ1-6, with D possibly matching TRBD1 (5 bases). Trimming removed 3 bases at V and 4 bases at J, with 14 bases between. Germline V gene sequence: CDR1 SGDLS, CDR2 YYNGEE. The CDR3 loop spans 16 amino acids.

In nucleotides, the CDR3 is TGTGCCAGCAGCCAAGATAGAGGACTAGCGGCAGATACGCAGTATTTT. Residues: CASSQDRGLAADTQYF. The chain has TRBV4-2 and TRBJ2-3; 10 nucleotides agree with TRBD2. The V and J ends lost 0 bases and 4 bases, in that order; junction bases with no gene match: 4. The germline gives CDR1 LGHNA, CDR2 YNFKEQ. This CDR3 has 16 amino acids.

The chain links TRBV7-6 to TRBJ1-2; tentatively, D is TRBD1 (5 bases). V lost 4 bases and J lost 5, with 11 bases in between. This CDR3 region has 13 residues. Germline V CDR1 and CDR2: SGHVS, FNYEAQ. CDR3 in amino acids: CASSSRQTYGYTF. The DNA for the CDR3 is TGTGCCAGCAGCTCCCGACAGACGTATGGCTACACCTTC.

This clone came up a few times. The rearrangement links TRBV6-5 to TRBJ1-2; the D is unclear. Trimming left V 6 bases short and J 8 bases short, with 10 bases between. CDR3 size: 11 residues. CDR1 and CDR2 (germline): MNHEY, SVGAGI. CDR3 sequence: CASSLVLGYTF. As DNA, the CDR3 is TGTGCCAGCAGCCTGGTGTTAGGCTACACCTTC.

This sequence joins TRBV5-1 and TRBJ2-7; perhaps TRBD1 as D (6 bases). V was trimmed by 1 base and J by 2 bases, leaving 13 bases between them. The germline CDR1 and CDR2 sequences are SGHRS and YFSETQ. The CDR3 runs to 15 residues. CDR3 nucleotides: TGCGCCAGCAGCTTGACCCAGGGGAAGACCTACGAGCAGTACTTC. It codes for CASSLTQGKTYEQYF.

The chain recombines TRBV30 with TRBJ1-1, with D uncertain. There are 14 residues in the CDR3. Trimming stripped 0 bases from V and 7 bases from J, with 15 bases between. Germline V gene data show CDR1 as GTSNPN and CDR2 as SVGIG (reference sequence). The CDR3: CAWSVRAFRGEAFF. The CDR3 region has the DNA TGTGCCTGGAGTGTACGGGCGTTTCGGGGTGAAGCTTTCTTT.

V usage is TRBV27 and J usage is TRBJ1-2; TRBD1 aligns across 8 bases. V shed 2 bases, J shed 7 bases, and the junction held 6 bases outside the gene matches. From germline, CDR1 is MNHEY and CDR2 SMNVEV (reference sequence). This CDR3 has 14 amino acids. This CDR3 is CASSLRTGLSGYTF. The CDR3, as DNA: TGTGCCAGCAGTTTACGGACAGGGCTAAGTGGCTACACCTTC.

The chain uses TRBV7-2 and TRBJ2-1; TRBD2 is a possible D gene (6 bases). The CDR3 loop spans 15 amino acids. The germline V gene has CDR1 SGHTA and CDR2 FQGNSA. V shed 3 bases and J shed 5 bases, with 14 bases lying between them. In nucleotides, the CDR3 is TGTGCCAGCAGCTTCCTTGTAGCGGCTGACAATGAGCAGTTCTTC. It yields the protein CASSFLVAADNEQFF.

The chain has TRBV9 and TRBJ2-1; D is undetermined. Germline V gene sequence: CDR1 SGDLS, CDR2 YYNGEE. The CDR3 loop spans 17 amino acids. The V and J ends lost 0 bases and 0 bases respectively, with 13 bases between them. As DNA, the CDR3 is TGTGCCAGCAGCGTAGCCCCCGCGATGAGCTCCTACAATGAGCAGTTCTTC. Protein product: CASSVAPAMSSYNEQFF. The full variable domain, its missing parts supplied by reference TRBV9 and TRBJ2-1, is DSGVTQTPKHLITATGQRVTLRCSPRSGDLSVYWYQQSLDQGLQFLIQYYNGEERAKGNILERFSAQQFPDLHSELNLSSLELGDSALYFCASSVAPAMSSYNEQFFGPGTRLTVL.

The chain couples TRBV6-1 to TRBJ1-1; D not certain. Trimming cost V 4 bases and J 1 base, with 13 bases left between them. Germline V gene sequence: CDR1 MNHNS, CDR2 SASEGT. This CDR3 region has 15 residues. CDR3 nucleotides: TGTGCCAGCAGTGCACCTATCGAGAGGAACACTGAAGCTTTCTTT. Amino acids: CASSAPIERNTEAFF.

This chain uses TRBV7-2 with TRBJ2-2, with 8 positions matching TRBD1. The CDR3 covers 15 residues. Germline CDR1 and CDR2: SGHTA and FQGNSA. The junction had 5 bases not matched to a gene; V was cut back by 3 bases and J by 5 bases. CDR3 in DNA: TGTGCCAGCAGCTTTAGCAGGGGGCGTACCGGGGAGCTGTTTTTT. This sequence encodes CASSFSRGRTGELFF.

CDR3 bases: TGCGCCAGCAGCTTTAATTTCCTACCAGATACGCAGTATTTT. Residues: CASSFNFLPDTQYF. The chain joins TRBV5-1 to TRBJ2-3; no clear D. Germline loops: CDR1 SGHRS, CDR2 YFSETQ. The CDR3 spans 14 residues. V was shortened by 2 bases and J by 4 bases, with 11 bases between the two germline ends.

V usage is TRBV5-1 and J usage is TRBJ2-1; TRBD1 agrees at 7 bases. The germline CDR1 and CDR2 sequences are SGHRS and YFSETQ. V was pared by 4 bases and J by 4 bases, with 14 bases of the junction left unmatched. The CDR3 is 17 amino acids. The chain's CDR3 is CASSPEVAGGEYNEQFF. CDR3 coding DNA: TGCGCCAGCAGCCCCGAAGTGGCAGGGGGTGAATACAATGAGCAGTTCTTC.

The CDR3 DNA is TGTGCCAGCAGCAAGAGGGGGACTGGTAACAATGAGCAGTTCTTC. Translating it yields CASSKRGTGNNEQFF. J is TRBJ2-1 and V is TRBV4-2, with D perhaps given as TRBD1 or TRBD2 (6 bases each). V was shortened by 5 bases and J by 5 bases, with 16 bases between the two germline ends. CDR1 is LGHNA, CDR2 YNFKEQ, per germline. This CDR3 is built from 15 residues.

The gene calls are TRBV7-2 and TRBJ2-3; possibly TRBD2 for D (5 bases). The V gene lost 1 base and the J gene lost 4 bases, with 9 bases spanning the gap. There are 14 residues in the CDR3. Germline CDR1 reads SGHTA; CDR2 reads FQGNSA. CDR3 in DNA: TGTGCCAGCAGCTTAGATGGAGGCCCAGATACGCAGTATTTT. It is translated as CASSLDGGPDTQYF.

This clone qualifies as medium-sized. CDR3 sequence reads: CAWSVLRTGFGYTF. Here the CDR3 DNA reads TGTGCCTGGAGTGTACTCCGGACAGGATTTGGCTACACCTTC. This rearrangement joins TRBV30 to TRBJ1-2; the match to TRBD1 covers 7 bases. The junction had 8 bases not matched to a gene; V was cut back by 0 bases and J by 7 bases. This CDR3 is built from 14 residues. Germline V gene data show CDR1 as GTSNPN and CDR2 as SVGIG (reference sequence).

The CDR3 DNA is TGTGCCAGCAGCTTAAAAGGACAGGGGGCAGGGGAGCAGTACTTC. Amino acid sequence: CASSLKGQGAGEQYF. V is TRBV7-2 and J is TRBJ2-7; TRBD1 agrees at 11 bases. The V gene end was trimmed by 2 bases and the J gene end by 7 bases; junction bases not matched to a gene: 7. The CDR3 runs 15 residues. CDR1 SGHTA and CDR2 FQGNSA come from the germline V gene. Full variable domain (outside the CDR3, taken from reference TRBV7-2 and TRBJ2-7): GAGVSQSPSNKVTEKGKDVELRCDPISGHTALYWYRQSLGQGLEFLIYFQGNSAPDKSGLPSDRFSAERTGGSVSTLTIQRTQQEDSAVYLCASSLKGQGAGEQYFGPGTRLTVT.

The CDR3 DNA is TGTGCCAGCAGGCTAAGGGGGGGCCGCGACACCGGGGAGCTGTTTTTT. This sequence encodes CASRLRGGRDTGELFF. The chain links TRBV27 to TRBJ2-2; the D gene is possibly TRBD2 (7 bases). Per germline, CDR1 MNHEY and CDR2 SMNVEV (reference sequence). The CDR3 is made up of 16 amino acids. V was clipped by 6 bases and J by 3 bases, with 17 bases between them.

This clone has more than one count but fewer than ten. The V call is TRBV4-1, the J call TRBJ1-2, with D perhaps TRBD1 (6 bases). CDR3 length: 17 amino acids. Trimming took off 3 bases at V and 2 bases at J, with 19 bases between the two ends. CDR1 MGHRA and CDR2 YSYEKL come from the germline V gene. The chain's CDR3 is CASSHQYPEQGNYGYTF. The CDR3 bases are TGCGCCAGCAGCCATCAATATCCCGAACAGGGCAACTATGGCTACACCTTC.